The entry that follows covers one T cell receptor (beta chain) sequence. At one boundary the junction diverges from the germline segment, which might be a read error. This sample is drawn from a study of blood T cell repertoires in COVID-19. Study in general: Sources were T cells, B-cell-depleted T cells, or PBMCs; the material itself was cDNA or gDNA.

Sequencing used immunoSEQ multiplex PCR; TCRdb keeps in-frame clones, though not all of them. This sample has about 53,000 clones; approximately 90% occur once, and the top ten carry approximately 2.6%. Germline CDR1 and CDR2: SSHAT and FNYEAQ (reference sequence). This CDR3 is built from 15 residues. The chain couples TRBV7-7 to TRBJ1-2, with a possible D match to TRBD1 (6 bases). This clonotype was obtained from a man of 80 years or more with acute or convalescent COVID-19. Specimen: peripheral blood. In DNA form, the CDR3 reads TGTGCTAGCAGCTTAAGGCTTCGACAGGAGTATGGCTACACCTTC. Its protein product is CASSLRLRQEYGYTF.